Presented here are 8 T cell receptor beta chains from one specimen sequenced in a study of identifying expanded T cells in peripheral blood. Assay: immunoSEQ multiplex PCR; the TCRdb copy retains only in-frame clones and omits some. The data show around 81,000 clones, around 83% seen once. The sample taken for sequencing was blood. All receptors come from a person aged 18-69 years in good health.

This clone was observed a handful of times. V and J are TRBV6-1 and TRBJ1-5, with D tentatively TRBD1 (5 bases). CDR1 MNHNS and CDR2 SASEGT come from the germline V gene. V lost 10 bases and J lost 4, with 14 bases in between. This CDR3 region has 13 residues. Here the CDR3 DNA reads TGTGCCACACTGGGGGGTTGGAATCAGCCCCAGCATTTT. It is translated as CATLGGWNQPQHF.

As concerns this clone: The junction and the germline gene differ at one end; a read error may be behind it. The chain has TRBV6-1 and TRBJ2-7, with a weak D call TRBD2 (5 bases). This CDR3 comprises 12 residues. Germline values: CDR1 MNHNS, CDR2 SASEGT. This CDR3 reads CASREGPYEQYF. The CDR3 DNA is TGTGCCAGCCGTGAGGGTCCTTACGAGCAGTACTTC.

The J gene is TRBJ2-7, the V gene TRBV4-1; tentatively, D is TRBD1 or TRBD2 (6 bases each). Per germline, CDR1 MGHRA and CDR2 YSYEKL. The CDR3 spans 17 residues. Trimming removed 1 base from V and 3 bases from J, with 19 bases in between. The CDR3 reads CASSQGLSWGAHYEQYF. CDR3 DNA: TGCGCCAGCAGCCAAGGTCTGAGTTGGGGGGCCCACTACGAGCAGTACTTC.

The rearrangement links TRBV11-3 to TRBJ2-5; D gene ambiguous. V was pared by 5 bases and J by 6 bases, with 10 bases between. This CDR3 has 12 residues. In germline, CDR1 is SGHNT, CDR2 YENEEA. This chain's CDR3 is CASSRSEQTQYF. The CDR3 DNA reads TGTGCCAGCAGCCGGAGTGAGCAGACCCAGTACTTC.

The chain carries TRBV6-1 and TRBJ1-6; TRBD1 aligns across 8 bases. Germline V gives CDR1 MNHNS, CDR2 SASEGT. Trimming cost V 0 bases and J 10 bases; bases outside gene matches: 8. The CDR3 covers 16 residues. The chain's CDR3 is CASSEASRGRKSPLHF. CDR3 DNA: TGTGCCAGCAGTGAAGCCTCCAGGGGGCGCAAATCACCCCTCCACTTT.

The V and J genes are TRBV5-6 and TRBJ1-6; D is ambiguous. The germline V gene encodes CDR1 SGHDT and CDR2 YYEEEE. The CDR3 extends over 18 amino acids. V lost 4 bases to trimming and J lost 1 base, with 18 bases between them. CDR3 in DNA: TGTGCCAGCAGCCCCGATGGAGGGCGGGGTTCCTATAATTCACCCCTCCACTTT. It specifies CASSPDGGRGSYNSPLHF.

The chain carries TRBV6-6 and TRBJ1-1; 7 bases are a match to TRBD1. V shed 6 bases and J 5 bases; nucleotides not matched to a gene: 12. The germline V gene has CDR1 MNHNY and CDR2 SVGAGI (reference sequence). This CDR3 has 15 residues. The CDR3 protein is CASSPPGQKSTEAFF. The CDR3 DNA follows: TGTGCCAGCAGCCCACCGGGACAGAAAAGTACTGAAGCTTTCTTT.

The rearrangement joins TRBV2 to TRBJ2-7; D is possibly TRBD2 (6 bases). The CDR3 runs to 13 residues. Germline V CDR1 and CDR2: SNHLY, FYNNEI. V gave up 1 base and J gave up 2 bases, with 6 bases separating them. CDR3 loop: CASSEGGAYEQYF. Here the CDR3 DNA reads TGTGCCAGCAGTGAAGGGGGGGCCTACGAGCAGTACTTC.